This T cell receptor beta chain is drawn from a study of blood T cell repertoires in COVID-19. This clone was seen a handful of times. This CDR3 region has 11 residues. Trimming cost V 6 bases and J 7 bases, with 10 bases left between them. Measured with immunoSEQ multiplex PCR; TCRdb has only the in-frame clones, and not every one. This repertoire shows 200,000 to 250,000 clones, approximately 85% found once; its top ten account for 5.1%. The receptor comes from a man aged 50 or older with COVID-19, enrolled during active disease. The sample consisted of peripheral blood. The chain uses TRBV12-3 or TRBV12-4 and TRBJ2-7; D is uncertain. The CDR3 region has the DNA TGTGCCAGCAGCCGCAGACAAGAGCAGTACTTC. Its translation: CASSRRQEQYF.